This T cell receptor beta chain is from a study of CD8 T cells in Susac syndrome. Notes on the study in general: The study recognized that its TCR sequencing and HLA analysis covered a relatively small number of individuals.

RNA, at about 0.5 to 1 ug, was reverse transcribed with random hexamers. The method of amplification for TCR beta CDR3 was immunoSEQ multiplex PCR, covering 54 Vbeta and 13 Jbeta. TCRdb analysed the immunoSEQ multiplex PCR reads with MiXCR anew, one entry per CDR3 protein. The sample has fewer than 250,000 distinct CDR3 sequences; 85% to 95% are singletons. The healthy controls were matched to patients by age and sex. TEMRA cells were FACS-enriched and CD8+ and CD4+ T cells negatively isolated. Trimming cost V 4 bases and J 9 bases, with 10 bases left between them. Germline V gene sequence: CDR1 LGHDT, CDR2 YNNKEL (reference sequence). The CDR3 sequence is 12 residues long. As to this clonotype: The antigen remains undetermined.

This receptor was identified in a human donor in good health. This chain joins TRBV3-1 and TRBJ1-5; D unclear. The sequencing input was CD4+ T cells from PBMCs. CDR3 region: CASSPSVGPQHF. The CDR3 DNA is TGTGCCAGCAGCCCTTCGGTTGGGCCCCAGCATTTT.